This T cell receptor beta chain stems from a study of blood T cell repertoires in COVID-19. Study details: Some COVID-19 samples were acute and others convalescent; all came from the United States, Italy and Spain.

Original methodology: It was from reference gene primer amplification that nucleated cell counts were estimated. Assay used: immunoSEQ multiplex PCR; TCRdb lists only in-frame clones, some missing. For V, J and clone size, that table is used; D and trimming come from the DNA. The data hold about 25,000 clones, with approximately 88% observed a single time. The TCR was taken from a man in his sixties or seventies with active COVID-19. Material: peripheral blood.

In DNA form, the CDR3 reads TGTGCCAGCAGCTTAGGGAACAGGTTGTTATCCTACGAGCAGTACTTC. Its protein is CASSLGNRLLSYEQYF. The chain couples TRBV7-2 to TRBJ2-7, with TRBD1 as a possible D gene (5 bases). CDR1 and CDR2 from the germline V gene are SGHTA and FQGNSA. V shed 1 base and J shed 1 base, with 14 bases lying between them. The CDR3 is 16 amino acids.